Listed here is a single TCR beta chain. The antigen it binds to is not known. Base qualities are not provided; no much larger clone lies one nucleotide away. This specimen belongs to a study of blood T cells in healthy people across ages (dated by TCRdb to between 2015 and 2017). Notes on the research overall: In model experiments, template switching captured about one uniquely barcoded TCR beta cDNA molecule for every two T cells. The study measured age-related changes in TCR beta repertoire diversity using deep sequencing normalized with unique cDNA molecular identifiers. Four age groups were formed from the donors: young (average approximately 15 years), middle-aged (approximately 39), aged (about 68) and long-lived (roughly 81). Using the same blood draw, the study looked at two additional independent replicas of 1 million unique cDNA reads for two donors, one aged 18 to 30 and the other aged 80 or older. On the study overall, not on this receptor specifically: Observed TCR beta diversity per million T cells fell roughly linearly with age, and a significant reduction was already apparent by age about 38. Estimates of total diversity based on one million sequenced T cells were considered lower bounds and underestimates. Since profiling was done on bulk unsorted PBMCs, naive and antigen-experienced compartments could not be conclusively compared. Because donor CMV infection status was unknown, age-related changes in expanded clonotypes were potentially confounded. There was a strong correlation between observed TCR beta diversity and the percentage of naive T cells measured by flow cytometry. The long-lived group showed more naive CD4+ T cells, fewer expanded clones and increased TCR diversity than the aged group, suggesting age selection.

The roughly 37 donors, aged about 6 to 100 years, were systemically healthy Caucasian individuals from Russia. About 10 milliliters of peripheral blood were collected from each donor into EDTA-treated Vacutainer tubes. Ficoll-Paque density-gradient centrifugation was used to isolate PBMCs, with at least 6.5 million per sample. Trizol reagent was used to extract total RNA from PBMCs, with at least 6 micrograms per sample. Naive CD45RAhigh/CD27high T cell percentages were measured by flow cytometry on a PBMC aliquot from every donor. The method was 5' RACE. The run used an Illumina HiSeq 2500. The second PCR ran for roughly 6 to 11 cycles and used a J-beta primer mix along with a sample-barcoded 5' primer. A unique molecular identifier was introduced onto each TCR beta cDNA molecule by a template-switch 5' adaptor carrying 12 random nucleotides. Each sample yielded at least 2.5 million CDR3-containing paired-end reads. The Mint cDNA synthesis kit, primed by a TRBC-specific oligonucleotide, was used to synthesize first-strand cDNA from all RNA. All cDNA was treated with uracil-DNA glycosylase and then went through a first 18-cycle PCR with the universal primers M1SS and BC2_uni_R. In the authors' own workflow: For normalization, 1 million high-quality reads, each with a distinct molecular identifier, were randomly selected from each sample. Reads sharing molecular identifiers were discarded rather than binned into consensus sequences. CDR3 identification, clonotype clustering and error correction used MiTCR with a Q25 quality threshold and the strictest error-elimination algorithm. Lower-bound total TCR beta diversity was estimated with a nonparametric unseen species model using Euler transformation. The public reads were run again by TCRdb, first through fastp at Q25 and then through MiXCR, and only productive beta chains were kept. When rows share a CDR3 protein, they turn into one entry using the most common DNA and genes. The V and J calls follow TCRdb's processing rather than the paper's. The sample contains 450,000 to 600,000 distinct CDR3 sequences, approximately 26% of them found a single time. Under 4.5% of the sample rests with the top ten.

V is shortened by 5 bases, J by 11 bases, and the region joining them spans 22 bases. Sequences SEHNR (CDR1) and FQNEAQ (CDR2) are obtained from the germline V gene (reference sequence). The CDR3 contains 15 residues, cysteine and phenylalanine counted. Solely the CDR3 DNA is kept, with 45 bases framed from the first base. This sample was also put to use in a study of T cells of mothers and their children. As noted in the second study: Nine systemically healthy Caucasian individuals served as donors, namely three mothers together with their six children. cDNA synthesis consumed the entire amount of extracted RNA, loaded at 1.5 ug RNA in each 15 ul reaction. In the second PCR, the M1S primer added sample barcodes and 2-4 random nucleotides. Each mother yielded over 8.5 million TCR beta CDR3 reads and each child 2.5 million to 3 million reads. Thymic selection shapes the output of TCR recombination in a similar way in related and unrelated pairs, and inherited differences have a minor effect. Normalized repertoire overlap in related mother-child pairs was always slightly higher than in unrelated mother-child pairs, but the difference was never significant. No persistent microchimeric T cell clones were found, with a detection sensitivity of 80 to 100 clones per million clonotypes. To look for features that set related mother-child pairs apart from unrelated individuals, the researchers ran deep NGS to compare the TCR beta repertoires of mothers and children. Mothers averaged around 43 +/- 4 years of age and children averaged about 10 +/- 4 years. Libraries were sequenced on Illumina HiSeq 2000 with 100+100 nt paired-end reads after adapter ligation with NEBNext reagents. To prevent cross-contamination, the mother and child libraries were prepared one month apart and sequenced in separate runs. For each donor, between 500,000 and 2,000,000 distinct TCR beta clonotypes were identified. Naive TCR beta clonotypes were estimated from low-frequency clonotypes matched to each donor's FACS-determined naive share, without sorting.

The rearranged segments are TRBV7-9 and TRBJ1-3; TRBD1 is possibly the D segment (6 matching bases). This clonotype was sampled from a boy aged 2 to 10 in good health. What was sequenced was blood. The nucleotide sequence is TGTGCCAGCAGCCCACGGACAGTCCCTCTGAGGGCCATATATTTT. Its coded protein is CASSPRTVPLRAIYF.